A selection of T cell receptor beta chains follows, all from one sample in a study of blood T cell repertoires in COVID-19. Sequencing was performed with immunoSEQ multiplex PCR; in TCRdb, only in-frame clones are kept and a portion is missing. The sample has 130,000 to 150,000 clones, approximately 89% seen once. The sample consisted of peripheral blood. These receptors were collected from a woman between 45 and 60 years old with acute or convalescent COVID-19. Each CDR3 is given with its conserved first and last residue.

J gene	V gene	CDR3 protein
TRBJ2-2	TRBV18	CASSPAGGNSFDTGELFF
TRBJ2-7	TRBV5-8	CASSSRGSSYEQYF
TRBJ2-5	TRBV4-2	CASSQFSGGANQETQYF
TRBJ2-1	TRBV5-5	CASSLQGASSYNEQFF
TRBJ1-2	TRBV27	CASSEQGANRNYGYTF
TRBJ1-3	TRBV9	CASSVAEDSRSGNTIYF
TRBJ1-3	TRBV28	CASSSGLSGNTIYF
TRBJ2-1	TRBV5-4	CASSELVGPNEQFF
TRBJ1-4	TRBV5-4	CASSPGQPNEKLFF
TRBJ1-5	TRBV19	CASHDRVSNQPQHF
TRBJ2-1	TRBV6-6	CASSYSGGSSGIEFF
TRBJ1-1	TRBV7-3	CASSLNSLGRLNTEAFF
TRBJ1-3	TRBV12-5	CTASSGNTIYF
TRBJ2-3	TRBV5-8	CASSGGGQRTDTQYF
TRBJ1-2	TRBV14	CASSQDQQYGYTF
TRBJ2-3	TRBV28	CASSPTGLAGNTDTQYF
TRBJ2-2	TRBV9	CASSVDSAGAGELFF
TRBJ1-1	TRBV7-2	CASSSGEANTEAFF
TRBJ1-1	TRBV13	CASSQSGGFEAFF
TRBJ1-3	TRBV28	CASSPGAYLRNTIYF
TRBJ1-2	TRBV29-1	CSAAHGNYGYTF
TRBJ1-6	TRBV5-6	CASSHFGQGNSPLHF
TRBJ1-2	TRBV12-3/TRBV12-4	CASSSSGEGYTF
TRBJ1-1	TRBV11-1	CASSPRDREETEAFF
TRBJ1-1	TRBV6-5	CASSYAGVTEAFF
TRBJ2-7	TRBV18	CASSPQHGYEQYF
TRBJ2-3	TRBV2	CASSGEFDTQYF
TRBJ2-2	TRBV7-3	CASSREPGELFF
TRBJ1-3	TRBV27	CASSYKRSGNTIYF
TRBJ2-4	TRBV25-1	CASSEYLTTPASGNIQYF
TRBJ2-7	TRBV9	CASSVDSSSYEQYF
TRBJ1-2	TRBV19	CASSIASSHPERYGYTF
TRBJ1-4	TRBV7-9	CASSLEQGHEKLFF
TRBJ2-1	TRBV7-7	CASSLSGAPVNEQFF
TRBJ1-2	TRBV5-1	CASSPLAYQVYGYTF
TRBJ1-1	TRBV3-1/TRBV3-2	CASSQGGGGTEAFF
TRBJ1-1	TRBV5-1	CASSLADRIGTEAFF
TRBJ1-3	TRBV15	CATSRRLTGRGNTIYF
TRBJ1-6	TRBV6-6	CASSPKGQGGSPLHF
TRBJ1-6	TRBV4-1	CASSPGQGALSPLHF
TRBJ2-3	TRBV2	CASSGDRGMADTQYF